This T cell receptor beta chain was retrieved from a study of shared clonotypes between healthy human individuals. Each subset's genomic DNA was shared equally among a number of immunoSEQ plates. Only in-frame clones appear in the TCRdb table, and some are missing; sequencing was by immunoSEQ multiplex PCR. This table has some 1.4 million clones, roughly 97% appearing once. Germline V gene sequence: CDR1 ENHRY, CDR2 SYGVKD. The CDR3 spans 14 residues. V was pared by 0 bases and J by 12 bases, with 14 bases between. About this clone: Its specificity is not known.

Study results and limitations: Shared clonotypes: 4.5% to 6% naive CD4, under 4% naive CD8, over 2% memory CD4, roughly 0.4% memory CD8. Compared with memory subsets, naive subsets generally had larger estimated richness.

The sample comprised naive CD4+ T cells sorted from blood. Described subset: CD45RA+ positively selected. The chain uses TRBV10-3 and TRBJ1-4; D may be TRBD1 (6 bases). This clonotype was obtained from a young man in good health. The CDR3 sequence: CAISESTSRGQLFF. CDR3 DNA sequence: TGTGCCATCAGTGAGTCGACATCCAGGGGACAACTGTTTTTT.